One and the same sample provided the 2 T cell receptor beta chains below, sequenced in a study of shared clonotypes between healthy human individuals. CD8 cells regarded as naive lacked CD45RO, were positively chosen for CCR7, and omitted terminally differentiated effector memory CD45RA+ cells. Using immunoSEQ multiplex PCR, the repertoire was profiled, and TCRdb retains in-frame clones only, with some absent. This repertoire shows roughly 590,000 clones, nearly 97% found once; its top ten account for roughly 0.1%. The sample consisted of naive CD8+ T cells sorted from blood. The receptor set was obtained from a woman in her 30s in good health.

V gene TRBV6-6 combines with J gene TRBJ1-5; no firm D call. The CDR3 loop spans 15 amino acids. Germline V gene lookup returns CDR1 MNHNY and CDR2 SVGAGI (reference sequence). Trimming removed 6 bases at V and 1 base at J, with 13 bases between. The CDR3 spells CASRVTSTSNQPQHF. In DNA form, the CDR3 reads TGTGCCAGCAGGGTGACTAGTACAAGCAATCAGCCCCAGCATTTT.

As to this clone: This CDR3 is also generated by other DNA sequences in the sample. CDR3 DNA sequence: TGCGCCAGCAGCCAAGGAGTTGGACAGCCCTACGAGCAGTACTTC. The encoded protein is CASSQGVGQPYEQYF. The chain employs TRBV4-1 and TRBJ2-7; D might be TRBD1 (6 bases). The CDR3 extends over 15 amino acids. With 1 base removed from V and 2 bases from J, the gap between germline ends came to 12 bases. Looked up from germline, CDR1 is MGHRA and CDR2 is YSYEKL.